These 7 T cell receptor beta chains were all obtained from the same sample, sequenced in a study of blood T cell repertoires in COVID-19. Generated by immunoSEQ multiplex PCR, the TCRdb table keeps only in-frame clones and is missing some. The repertoire holds 85,000 to 110,000 clones, roughly 90% seen once, with 17% in the top ten. The sequencing sample was made of peripheral blood. The receptors were gathered from a woman of 80 years or more in a cohort sampled during active COVID-19.

The V gene is TRBV10-3, the J gene TRBJ2-3, with 7 bases that match TRBD2. The CDR3 has 16 amino acids. CDR1 ENHRY and CDR2 SYGVKD come from the germline V gene. The J segment lost 2 bases and the V segment lost 0 bases, leaving 5 bases of the junction unmatched. The CDR3 spells CAISESTGGSTDTQYF. CDR3 nucleotide sequence: TGTGCCATCAGTGAGTCCACGGGAGGATCCACAGATACGCAGTATTTT.

The chain employs TRBV6-1 and TRBJ2-7; 9 bases match TRBD1. CDR3 length: 15 residues. The junction had 5 bases not matched to a gene; V was cut back by 3 bases and J by 2 bases. Germline CDR1 reads MNHNS; CDR2 reads SASEGT. The CDR3 region is CASSEDRGIAYEQYF. DNA for the CDR3: TGTGCCAGCAGTGAGGACAGGGGAATTGCCTACGAGCAGTACTTC.

By proportion, this clone is medium-sized. J is TRBJ2-7 and V is TRBV13; D gene ambiguous. Per germline, CDR1 PRHDT and CDR2 FYEKMQ (reference sequence). The length of the CDR3 is 13 residues. The V and J ends lost 8 bases and 3 bases respectively, with 14 bases between them. The CDR3 loop reads CASANGASYEQYF. In DNA, the CDR3 is TGTGCCAGCGCCAACGGAGCTAGCTACGAGCAGTACTTC.

The rearrangement uses TRBV2 and TRBJ1-4; D might be TRBD1 (5 bases). CDR3 size: 14 residues. The V end lost 6 bases, the J end lost 8 bases, and 16 bases lay between the germline ends. Germline CDR1 reads SNHLY; CDR2 reads FYNNEI. The CDR3 sequence is CASSNPGIREKLFF. CDR3 coding DNA: TGTGCCAGCAGCAATCCAGGGATCCGCGAAAAACTGTTTTTT.

The rearrangement joins TRBV5-6 to TRBJ1-2; 9 bases agree with TRBD1. Trimming took 2 bases from V and 7 from J; bases not matched to a gene: 6. The CDR3 contains 14 residues. In germline, CDR1 is SGHDT, CDR2 YYEEEE. CDR3 DNA: TGTGCCAGCAGCTTTCCCGGGACAGGGTTTGGCTACACCTTC. Translated: CASSFPGTGFGYTF.

CDR3: CASSHRRGVLPYNEQFF. In nucleotides, the CDR3 is TGTGCCAGCAGCCACCGCCGCGGAGTTCTACCATACAATGAGCAGTTCTTC. This chain joins TRBV3-1 (or the pseudogene TRBV3-2) and TRBJ2-1; D remains ambiguous. The CDR3 extends over 17 amino acids. Germline V gene sequence: CDR1 LGHDT, CDR2 YNNKEL (reference sequence). V was pared by 3 bases and J by 4 bases, with 19 bases between.

This clone was found once. The CDR3 DNA reads as TGCGCCAGCCCATTCCTCGGGACACTCTTGTTCTCTGGAAACACCATATATTTT. This gives the protein CASPFLGTLLFSGNTIYF. J is TRBJ1-3 and V is TRBV10-2, with D maybe TRBD1 (6 bases). Germline CDR1 is WSHSY and CDR2 is SAAADI. The V end lost 8 bases, the J end lost 0 bases, and 23 bases lay between the germline ends. This CDR3 spans 18 amino acids.